This passage covers 29 T cell receptor beta chains from one sample sequenced in a study of blood T cells in healthy people across ages. Alongside a J-beta primer mix, a sample-barcoded 5' primer served in a second PCR lasting about 7 to 11 cycles. TCRdb passed the 5' RACE reads through MiXCR, listing each CDR3 protein once. The sample lists hundreds of thousands of distinct CDR3 sequences; roughly 26% were seen once. Sequenced: blood. These receptors came from a woman older than 75 in good health.

This clonotype was seen many times. J is TRBJ1-2 and V is TRBV4-3, with TRBD1 as a possible D gene (6 bases). V was shortened by 0 bases and J by 6 bases, with 14 bases between the two germline ends. CDR1 and CDR2 from the germline V gene are LGHNA and YSLEER. The CDR3 consists of 15 residues. This CDR3 is CASSQDQLQGNGYTF. DNA for the CDR3: TGCGCCAGCAGCCAAGATCAGTTACAGGGAAATGGCTACACCTTC.

This clonotype was seen ten or more times. The J gene is TRBJ1-2, the V gene TRBV6-5; TRBD1 is a possible D gene (5 bases). This CDR3 region has 14 residues. Germline V gene lookup returns CDR1 MNHEY and CDR2 SVGAGI. V was pared by 3 bases and J by 6 bases, with 14 bases between. CDR3 coding DNA: TGTGCCAGCAGTTATCGTTCCAGGGATGATGGCTACACCTTC. Protein: CASSYRSRDDGYTF.

This clonotype came up many times. This chain links TRBV7-9 with TRBJ1-5; 9 positions match TRBD1. V dropped 1 base and J dropped 4; count of bases not matched to a gene: 5. Germline-derived CDR1 and CDR2 are SEHNR and FQNEAQ (reference sequence). The CDR3 consists of 16 residues. CDR3: CASSLVDRGRNQPQHF. The CDR3 DNA reads TGTGCCAGCAGCTTAGTGGACAGGGGACGAAATCAGCCCCAGCATTTT. Looking up the rest from reference TRBV7-9 and TRBJ1-5 gives the full variable domain: DTGVSQNPRHKITKRGQNVTFRCDPISEHNRLYWYRQTLGQGPEFLTYFQNEAQLEKSRLLSDRFSAERPKGSFSTLEIQRTEQGDSAMYLCASSLVDRGRNQPQHFGDGTRLSIL.

The chain combines TRBV4-1 with TRBJ2-3; tentative D call: TRBD2 (5 bases). The V gene lost 4 bases and the J gene lost 2 bases, with 16 bases spanning the gap. The CDR3 is 16 amino acids. Germline loops: CDR1 MGHRA, CDR2 YSYEKL. CDR3 amino acids: CASSPQYGVPTDTQYF. The CDR3 DNA reads as TGCGCCAGCAGCCCGCAATACGGGGTCCCCACAGATACGCAGTATTTT.

The chain employs TRBV7-2 and TRBJ1-1, with unresolved D. Between the trimmed V and J ends, which lost 8 bases and 0 bases, there was a span of 10 bases. CDR1 is SGHTA and CDR2 is FQGNSA in the germline V gene. This CDR3 contains 13 residues. The CDR3 here is CASGSAMNTEAFF. The CDR3 DNA follows: TGTGCCAGCGGCTCAGCTATGAACACTGAAGCTTTCTTT.

This clonotype was detected many times. The chain uses TRBV5-1 and TRBJ2-3, with D perhaps TRBD1 (5 bases). CDR1 and CDR2 from the germline V gene are SGHRS and YFSETQ. With 0 bases removed from V and 4 bases from J, the gap between germline ends came to 12 bases. The CDR3 has 15 residues. CDR3 nucleotides: TGCGCCAGCAGCTTGGCCGAGCAGGGATCAGATACGCAGTATTTT. Its protein product is CASSLAEQGSDTQYF.

The V gene is TRBV4-3, the J gene TRBJ1-2, with 9 bases matching TRBD1. The CDR3 is made up of 15 amino acids. CDR1 LGHNA and CDR2 YSLEER come from the germline V gene. V lost 6 bases, J lost 6 bases, and 11 bases stayed unmatched. The CDR3 DNA reads TGCGCCAGCAGTCCCAGACAGGGGGTTGACCATGGCTACACCTTC. It encodes CASSPRQGVDHGYTF.

About this clonotype: A read error may produce the germline difference seen at one junction end. The gene calls are TRBV28 and TRBJ2-7, with D possibly TRBD1 on 6 matching bases. The CDR3 contains 12 residues. Germline loops: CDR1 MDHEN, CDR2 SYDVKM. The CDR3 coding sequence is TGTGCCAGCAGTCTACAGGGCTACAAGCAGTACTTC. This encodes CASSLQGYKQYF.

The V gene is TRBV29-1, the J gene TRBJ2-5, with D possibly matching TRBD2 (6 bases). The germline V and J ends were trimmed by 6 bases and 5 bases, with 16 bases remaining between them. CDR3 length: 13 amino acids. The germline V gene encodes CDR1 SQVTM and CDR2 ANQGSEA. CDR3 DNA: TGCAGCGTCGAGTCGTCCGGAGGGGAGACCCAGTACTTC. Its protein product is CSVESSGGETQYF.

This clonotype was observed at least ten times. The V call is TRBV7-2, the J call TRBJ1-2; perhaps TRBD1 as D (6 bases). CDR1 and CDR2 (germline): SGHTA, FQGNSA. The germline V and J ends were trimmed by 8 bases and 2 bases, with 21 bases remaining between them. CDR3 length: 16 amino acids. CDR3 DNA: TGTGCCAGCTCCCTTCATGGGGCAGGGGTGAACTATGGCTACACCTTC. This sequence encodes CASSLHGAGVNYGYTF.

The gene calls are TRBV7-2 and TRBJ1-4; the match to TRBD1 covers 9 bases. With V trimmed by 1 base and J by 2 bases, 11 bases remained unmatched. The CDR3 runs 19 residues. CDR1 is SGHTA, CDR2 FQGNSA, per germline. Here the CDR3 reads CASSLGGQGMYLTNEKLFF. The CDR3 DNA reads as TGTGCCAGCAGCTTAGGGGGACAGGGAATGTACTTGACTAATGAAAAACTGTTTTTT.

This clonotype has just a few counts. The chain employs TRBV5-1 and TRBJ2-2; TRBD2 matches 13 bases. This CDR3 is 18 amino acids long. V lost 2 bases to trimming and J lost 1 base; unmatched junction nucleotides: 5. CDR1 and CDR2 from the germline V gene are SGHRS and YFSETQ. DNA for the CDR3: TGCGCCAGCAGCTTAGGACTAGCGGGGGCCGGGAACACCGGGGAGCTGTTTTTT. Translating gives CASSLGLAGAGNTGELFF.

The V and J genes are TRBV20-1 and TRBJ2-4; 10 nucleotides align to TRBD1. V shed 5 bases and J 0 bases; nucleotides not matched to a gene: 7. The CDR3 consists of 16 residues. The V gene's germline CDR1 is DFQATT and CDR2 SNEGSKA (reference sequence). CDR3 in DNA: TGCAGTGCTCCGGGACAGGGGCCAGGAGCCAAAAACATTCAGTACTTC. As protein: CSAPGQGPGAKNIQYF.

This clonotype was seen more than once but under ten times. The gene calls are TRBV5-4 and TRBJ2-1; 9 bases fit TRBD1. This CDR3 spans 17 amino acids. The germline V gene has CDR1 SGHNT and CDR2 YYREEE (reference sequence). J was trimmed by 7 bases and V by 0 bases; bases with no gene match: 11. The DNA of the CDR3 is TGTGCCAGCAGCTTGGGAGGGAGCGGACAGGGGTATAATGAGCAGTTCTTC. This gives the protein CASSLGGSGQGYNEQFF.

Ten or more counts support this clonotype. V and J are TRBV7-9 and TRBJ1-2; the D gene is possibly TRBD1 (6 bases). V was pared by 5 bases and J by 7 bases, with 14 bases between. CDR1 SEHNR and CDR2 FQNEAQ come from the germline V gene (reference sequence). The CDR3 has 13 residues. In nucleotides, the CDR3 is TGTGCCAGCAGCGCTTGGGGGGCGGTTGGCTACACCTTC. Translation: CASSAWGAVGYTF. Complete variable domain (other parts from reference TRBV7-9 and TRBJ1-2): DTGVSQNPRHKITKRGQNVTFRCDPISEHNRLYWYRQTLGQGPEFLTYFQNEAQLEKSRLLSDRFSAERPKGSFSTLEIQRTEQGDSAMYLCASSAWGAVGYTFGSGTRLTVV.

This clonotype occurred many times. This chain's CDR3 is CASSTGGRSNQPQHF. DNA for the CDR3: TGTGCCAGCAGTACAGGGGGCAGGAGCAATCAGCCCCAGCATTTT. V and J are TRBV6-5 and TRBJ1-5; 9 bases line up with TRBD1. The CDR3 is 15 amino acids. Germline V lookup: CDR1 MNHEY, CDR2 SVGAGI. V lost 5 bases to trimming and J lost 1 base; unmatched junction nucleotides: 3.

In this sample, this clonotype turned up a few times. J is TRBJ2-2 and V is TRBV11-2, with 8 bases aligning to TRBD1. V gave up 4 bases and J gave up 2 bases; unmatched junction bases: 9. Per the germline V gene, CDR1 is SGHAT and CDR2 is FQNNGV. CDR3 size: 17 residues. CDR3 sequence reads: CASSSGAGTGNTGELFF. The CDR3 region has the DNA TGTGCCAGCAGCTCTGGGGCGGGGACAGGCAACACCGGGGAGCTGTTTTTT. Full variable domain (remainder filled in from reference TRBV11-2 and TRBJ2-2): EAGVAQSPRYKIIEKRQSVAFWCNPISGHATLYWYQQILGQGPKLLIQFQNNGVVDDSQLPKDRFSAERLKGVDSTLKIQPAKLEDSAVYLCASSSGAGTGNTGELFFGEGSRLTVL.

This clonotype was picked up many times. This chain joins TRBV10-2 and TRBJ2-7; unclear D gene. The J call may be mistaken, given a closer DNA end match to TRBJ2-5. The germline CDR1 and CDR2 sequences are WSHSY and SAAADI. CDR3 length: 13 amino acids. CDR3 nucleotide sequence: TGCGCCAGCAGTGAGTTCTCACCCCGGACCCAGTACTTC. It translates to CASSEFSPRTQYF.

As for this clonotype: Just one base apart from a much larger clone, this may be a read error. This chain links TRBV20-1 with TRBJ1-2, with D possibly TRBD1 on 5 matching bases. V lost 0 bases to trimming and J lost 6 bases, with 20 bases between them. From germline, CDR1 is DFQATT and CDR2 SNEGSKA (reference sequence). The CDR3 is 16 amino acids. DNA of the CDR3: TGCAGTGCTAGAGAGCAAGGCCTGGGGGGAACCAATGGCTACACCTTC. Encoded protein: CSAREQGLGGTNGYTF.

In this sample, this clonotype turned up many times. The J gene is TRBJ1-6, the V gene TRBV12-3 or TRBV12-4; D is undetermined. V lost 1 base and J 6 bases, leaving 10 bases between the germline ends. The CDR3 has 15 residues. CDR3 amino acids: CASSLDRRTNSPLHF. The DNA for the CDR3 is TGTGCCAGCAGTTTAGACCGAAGGACTAATTCACCCCTCCACTTT.

This clonotype was recorded at least ten times. This rearrangement joins TRBV7-2 to TRBJ2-5; 12 nucleotides align to TRBD2. Germline V CDR1 and CDR2: SGHTA, FQGNSA. The trim removed 0 bases at V and 5 bases at J, leaving 13 bases unmatched. CDR3 size: 19 residues. CDR3 sequence: CASSLAFASGGAGGETQYF. CDR3 DNA sequence: TGTGCCAGCAGCTTAGCGTTTGCTAGCGGGGGGGCAGGGGGTGAGACCCAGTACTTC.

The chain couples TRBV5-1 to TRBJ2-6; 7 positions match TRBD1. Unmatched junction bases numbered 5, after V lost 0 bases and J lost 2 bases. Germline CDR1 SGHRS, CDR2 YFSETQ. The CDR3 consists of 17 residues. For the CDR3, the DNA is TGCGCCAGCAGCTTGGCGACAGGGTCGGCTGGGGCCAACGTCCTGACTTTC. Translated: CASSLATGSAGANVLTF.

This clonotype has more than one count but fewer than ten. V and J are TRBV7-9 and TRBJ1-3; D remains unclear. Between the trimmed V and J ends, which lost 1 base and 4 bases, there was a span of 8 bases. CDR3 length equals 14 residues. Germline CDR1 and CDR2: SEHNR and FQNEAQ (reference sequence). The DNA of the CDR3 is TGTGCCAGCAGCTTAGAGGTCACCGGAAACACCATATATTTT. It codes for CASSLEVTGNTIYF. The full variable domain, its missing parts supplied by reference TRBV7-9 and TRBJ1-3, is DTGVSQNPRHKITKRGQNVTFRCDPISEHNRLYWYRQTLGQGPEFLTYFQNEAQLEKSRLLSDRFSAERPKGSFSTLEIQRTEQGDSAMYLCASSLEVTGNTIYFGEGSWLTVV.

This clonotype showed up many times. The chain couples TRBV7-2 to TRBJ1-2, with 7 bases matching TRBD1. This CDR3 has 14 residues. Germline V gene data show CDR1 as SGHTA and CDR2 as FQGNSA. V shed 5 bases and J 8 bases; nucleotides not matched to a gene: 11. CDR3 loop: CASSLTGVGGGYTF. The CDR3 bases are TGTGCCAGCAGCCTCACAGGGGTAGGGGGCGGCTACACCTTC. Filled out from reference TRBV7-2 and TRBJ1-2, the complete variable domain reads GAGVSQSPSNKVTEKGKDVELRCDPISGHTALYWYRQSLGQGLEFLIYFQGNSAPDKSGLPSDRFSAERTGGSVSTLTIQRTQQEDSAVYLCASSLTGVGGGYTFGSGTRLTVV.

This clonotype was observed many times. The rearrangement joins TRBV12-3 or TRBV12-4 to TRBJ2-5; perhaps TRBD2 as D (6 bases). This CDR3 region has 13 residues. Trimming removed 5 bases from V and 5 bases from J, with 12 bases in between. CDR3 nucleotides: TGTGCCAGCAGTCTACTAGCTTCCGAGACCCAGTACTTC. Translation: CASSLLASETQYF.

The V gene is TRBV20-1, the J gene TRBJ2-3; maybe TRBD1 (5 bases). Trimming removed 4 bases from V and 2 bases from J, with 10 bases in between. Germline V gene data show CDR1 as DFQATT and CDR2 as SNEGSKA (reference sequence). This CDR3 spans 13 amino acids. In DNA, the CDR3 is TGCAGTGCTAAGCCAGGGCACACAGATACGCAGTATTTT. Its protein is CSAKPGHTDTQYF.

Worth noting for this clonotype: A clone one base away is much larger, so this may be a read error. This rearrangement joins TRBV7-2 to TRBJ2-1, with TRBD2 as a possible D gene (5 bases). The J call may be faulty, since TRBJ2-7 better matches the DNA end. CDR1 and CDR2 from the germline V gene are SGHTA and FQGNSA. CDR3 length equals 15 residues. The CDR3 DNA is TGTGCCAGCAGCTTACTCGGGGTTTCCTACAATGAGCAGTACTTC. Translating gives CASSLLGVSYNEQYF.

This clonotype was picked up one time. The CDR3 protein is CSAREGNTGAFF. For the CDR3, the DNA is TGCAGTGCTAGAGAAGGAAACACGGGAGCTTTCTTT. This chain uses TRBV20-1 with TRBJ1-1, with D unclear. CDR1 is DFQATT and CDR2 is SNEGSKA in the germline V gene (reference sequence). The CDR3 extends over 12 amino acids. Trimming shortened V by 0 bases and J by 10 bases, and 12 bases separated the two germline ends.

This rearrangement joins TRBV7-2 to TRBJ2-5; no clear D. This CDR3 is 15 amino acids long. In germline, CDR1 is SGHTA, CDR2 FQGNSA. Trimming shortened V by 1 base and J by 0 bases, and 9 bases separated the two germline ends. This CDR3 is CASSLGSADQETQYF. As DNA, the CDR3 is TGTGCCAGCAGCTTAGGATCGGCAGACCAAGAGACCCAGTACTTC.